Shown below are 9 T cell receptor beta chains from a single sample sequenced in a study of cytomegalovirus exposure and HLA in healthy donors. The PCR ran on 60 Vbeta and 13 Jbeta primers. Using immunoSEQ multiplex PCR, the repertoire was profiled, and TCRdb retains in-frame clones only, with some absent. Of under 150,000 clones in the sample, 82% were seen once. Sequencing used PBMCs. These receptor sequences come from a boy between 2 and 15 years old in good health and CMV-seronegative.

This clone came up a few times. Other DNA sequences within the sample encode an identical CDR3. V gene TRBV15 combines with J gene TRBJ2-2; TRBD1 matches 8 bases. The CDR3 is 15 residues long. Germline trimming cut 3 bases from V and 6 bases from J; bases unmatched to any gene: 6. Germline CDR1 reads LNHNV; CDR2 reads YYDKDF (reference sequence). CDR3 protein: CATSRDREGAGELFF. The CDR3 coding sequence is TGTGCCACCAGCAGGGACAGGGAAGGGGCCGGGGAGCTGTTTTTT.

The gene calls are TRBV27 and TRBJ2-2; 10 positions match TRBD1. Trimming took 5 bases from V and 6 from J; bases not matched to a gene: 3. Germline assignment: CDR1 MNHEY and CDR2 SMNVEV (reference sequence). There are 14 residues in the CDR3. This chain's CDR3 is CASSGTGVAGELFF. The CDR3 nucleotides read TGTGCCAGCAGTGGGACAGGGGTTGCCGGGGAGCTGTTTTTT.

Written as DNA, the CDR3 is TGTGCCAGCAGCTGGACTAGCTTTCAGGATGAAGAGACCCAGTACTTC. It yields the protein CASSWTSFQDEETQYF. V and J are TRBV14 and TRBJ2-5; TRBD2 matches at 8 bases. Germline CDR1 reads SGHDN; CDR2 reads FVKESK. V was pared by 5 bases and J by 3 bases, with 11 bases of the junction left unmatched. This CDR3 spans 16 amino acids.

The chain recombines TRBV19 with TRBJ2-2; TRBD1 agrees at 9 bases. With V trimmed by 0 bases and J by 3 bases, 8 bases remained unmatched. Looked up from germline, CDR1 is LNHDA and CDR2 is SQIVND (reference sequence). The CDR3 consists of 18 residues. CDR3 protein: CASSIDLFRTGDTGELFF. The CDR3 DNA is TGTGCCAGTAGTATAGATCTATTCAGGACAGGGGACACCGGGGAGCTGTTTTTT.

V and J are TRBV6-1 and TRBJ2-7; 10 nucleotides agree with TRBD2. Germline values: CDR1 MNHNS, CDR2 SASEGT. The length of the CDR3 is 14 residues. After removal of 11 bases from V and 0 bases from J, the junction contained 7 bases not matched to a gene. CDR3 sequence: CAGRTSGISYEQYF. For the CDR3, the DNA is TGTGCCGGGCGGACTAGCGGAATCTCCTACGAGCAGTACTTC.

In DNA, the CDR3 is TGTGCCAGCAGCTTGATCGGGAGGGCCTCCTACAATGAGCAGTTCTTC. Its protein is CASSLIGRASYNEQFF. The V and J genes are TRBV5-8 and TRBJ2-1; 8 bases are shared with TRBD2. The CDR3 runs 16 residues. Germline CDR1 and CDR2: SGHTS and YDEGEE. The V gene end was trimmed by 1 base and the J gene end by 0 bases; junction bases not matched to a gene: 3.

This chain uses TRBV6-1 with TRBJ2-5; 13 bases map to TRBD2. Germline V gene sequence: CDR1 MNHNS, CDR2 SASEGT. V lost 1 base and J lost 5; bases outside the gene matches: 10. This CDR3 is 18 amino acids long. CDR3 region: CASSEVLAGGPRWETQYF. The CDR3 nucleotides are TGTGCCAGCAGTGAAGTACTAGCGGGGGGGCCGAGGTGGGAGACCCAGTACTTC.

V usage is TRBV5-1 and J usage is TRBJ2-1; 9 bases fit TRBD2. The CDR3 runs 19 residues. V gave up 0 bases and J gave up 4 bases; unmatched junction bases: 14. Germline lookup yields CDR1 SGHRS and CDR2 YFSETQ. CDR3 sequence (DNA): TGCGCCAGCAGCTTGGCCATTGTGCGGCGGGAGGGCCCATACAATGAGCAGTTCTTC. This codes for CASSLAIVRREGPYNEQFF.

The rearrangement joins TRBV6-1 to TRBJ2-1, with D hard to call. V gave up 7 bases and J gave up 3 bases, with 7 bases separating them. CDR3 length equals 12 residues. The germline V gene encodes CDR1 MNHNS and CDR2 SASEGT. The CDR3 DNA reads TGTGCCAGCACCGTCTTCTACAATGAGCAGTTCTTC. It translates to CASTVFYNEQFF.